Here is one T cell receptor (beta chain) with its context. The antigen it recognizes is unknown. The junction does not match germline at one end; this may be a read error. This sample was taken from a study of blood T cell repertoires in COVID-19 (dated by TCRdb to the early 2020s). Looking at the study overall: Collaborator samples came from the United States, Italy and Spain and covered acute and convalescent phases of COVID-19. The material from the prospective study consisted of cDNA or gDNA derived from T cells, B-cell-depleted T cells, or PBMCs. Samples were obtained from the ongoing ImmuneRACE study (first 160 participants) and from over 1,000 subjects provided by 6 global collaborators. The dataset comprised deeply sampled blood TCRbeta repertoires from subjects exposed to, actively infected with, or recovered from COVID-19. The repertoires were released in a freely available public database intended as a resource for research on the immune response to SARS-CoV-2. Nearly every sample came with metadata listing a de-identified subject ID, COVID-19 status, age in years and sex. HLA class I and class II types, where available, came from metadata supplied by the sample provider rather than from assay-based typing. Here is what the overall study found, with its caveats: Clinical and demographic metadata were provided uncurated, with the amount varying by source and participant.

TCRbeta CDR3 regions were amplified from genomic DNA by means of the immunoSEQ Assay, a bias-controlled multiplex PCR. The original pipeline was this. Nucleated cell counts per sample were estimated from amplification of reference gene primers within the assay. To quantify the absolute abundance of each unique TCRbeta CDR3 rearrangement, sequence reads were collapsed and filtered. For each sample, productive Simpson clonality was calculated as the square root of Simpson's diversity index over productive rearrangements. In its TCRdb copy, this immuneACCESS table keeps in-frame sequences only and misses some clones. Where compared with another copy, unresolved V genes explain less than half of these, and the others have no known cause. V, J and clone size reflect that table, while D and trimming were determined from the DNA. This sample lists about 420,000 clones; approximately 90% were detected once. The biggest ten clones account for 0.7% to 1% of the sample.

In Seattle, one collaborating source enrolled patients while the infection was active and tracked those patients longitudinally over the course of disease. Each collaborating institution followed its own protocols to collect whole blood in K2EDTA tubes. For TCRbeta analysis, collaborators shipped samples as frozen whole blood, isolated PBMCs, or DNA extracted from either of those sample types. The CDR3 runs 15 amino acids, cysteine and phenylalanine included. Only the CDR3 region is kept as DNA, spanning 45 bases read in frame from base 1. Looking up the germline V gene yields CDR1 LGHNA and CDR2 YNFKEQ.

This receptor chain uses TRBV4-2 and TRBJ1-1; the D gene lacks a confident call. This TCR was sampled from a man aged 18-30 years with COVID-19, enrolled during active disease. Sequences were obtained from peripheral blood. The CDR3 sequence is CASSKDTRVDTEAFF. The sequenced DNA is TGTGCCAGCAGCAAAGACACCCGGGTCGACACTGAAGCTTTCTTT.